This T cell receptor (beta chain) is drawn from a study of glioma-infiltrating T cells after dendritic cell vaccination. The V gene's germline CDR1 is SGHAT and CDR2 FQNNGV. The CDR3 is made up of 16 amino acids. V lost 4 bases, J lost 7 bases, and 6 bases stayed unmatched. TCRdb's table, derived via immunoSEQ multiplex PCR, lists solely in-frame clones and lacks some. The sample lists around 90,000 clones, 79% occurring once. This specimen consisted of blood, obtained before dendritic cell vaccination. The clonotype comes from a human donor with glioblastoma. The chain links TRBV11-2 to TRBJ2-1; 14 bases match TRBD2. The CDR3 loop is CASSSRTSGRINEQFF. The CDR3 DNA follows: TGTGCCAGCAGCTCTCGGACTAGCGGGAGGATAAATGAGCAGTTCTTC.